This T cell receptor (beta chain) is drawn from a study of cytomegalovirus exposure and HLA in healthy donors. The CDR3 totals 15 residues. The germline V and J ends were trimmed by 1 base and 0 bases, with 7 bases remaining between them. Germline loops: CDR1 SGHVS, CDR2 FNYEAQ. PCR was performed using 60 Vbeta and 13 Jbeta primers. The protocol was immunoSEQ multiplex PCR, while the TCRdb copy is restricted to in-frame clones and leaves out a portion. This table holds 100,000 to 150,000 clones, around 79% found once. Study outcomes and limitations: In a later analysis, V- and J-gene trimming of beta chains associated with a DCLRE1C missense variant, replicated independently. TRBV6-2, TRBV6-3 and some other V segments were unresolvable in 87-base-pair reads. Diagnosis of cytomegalovirus status made by the classifier reportedly showed high specificity and sensitivity.

As regards this clone: The antigen is unknown.

This sequence was found in a woman between 40 and 50 years old in good health and CMV-seronegative. The sequenced sample was PBMCs. This chain joins TRBV7-6 and TRBJ2-1; the D gene is possibly TRBD1 (6 bases). DNA for the CDR3: TGTGCCAGCAGCTTAGGGACAGTCTCCTACAATGAGCAGTTCTTC. It encodes CASSLGTVSYNEQFF. Full variable domain (rest looked up from reference TRBV7-6 and TRBJ2-1): GAGVSQSPRYKVTKRGQDVALRCDPISGHVSLYWYRQALGQGPEFLTYFNYEAQQDKSGLPNDRFSAERPEGSISTLTIQRTEQRDSAMYRCASSLGTVSYNEQFFGPGTRLTVL.